This T cell receptor beta chain was identified during a study of PD-1 blockade in classical Hodgkin lymphoma. Study-level points and caveats: CD4+ TCR diversity, unlike CD8+, climbed significantly by C4D1. Prior to therapy, complete responders displayed diversity much like that of newly diagnosed patients. The drivers behind the repertoire differences, possibly disease activity or prior therapy, remain undefined.

This table comes from immunoSEQ multiplex PCR, and its TCRdb copy is limited to in-frame clones, with some not included. There are approximately 110,000 clones in the sample; about 92% occur only once, and around 20% lies in the top ten. This CDR3 is 16 amino acids long. Germline V gene sequence: CDR1 SGHTA, CDR2 FQGNSA. After removal of 5 bases from V and 0 bases from J, the junction contained 6 bases not matched to a gene. Documented time point: cycle 4 day 1 (C4D1), after 6 weeks of nivolumab. With no exception, relapse followed autologous stem cell transplantation in all patients, and brentuximab vedotin exposure varied. Comments on this clone: Its specificity is unknown.

The V call is TRBV7-2, the J call TRBJ2-2, with 7 bases matching TRBD1. The TCR originated in a human donor with classical Hodgkin lymphoma. Sequenced here: peripheral blood mononuclear cells (PBMCs), sampled before the fourth cycle of nivolumab. The CDR3 DNA reads TGTGCCAGCAGCATGAGACAGGGTACGAACACCGGGGAGCTGTTTTTT. Encoded protein: CASSMRQGTNTGELFF. Supplemented by reference TRBV7-2 and TRBJ2-2, the full variable domain reads GAGVSQSPSNKVTEKGKDVELRCDPISGHTALYWYRQSLGQGLEFLIYFQGNSAPDKSGLPSDRFSAERTGGSVSTLTIQRTQQEDSAVYLCASSMRQGTNTGELFFGEGSRLTVL.